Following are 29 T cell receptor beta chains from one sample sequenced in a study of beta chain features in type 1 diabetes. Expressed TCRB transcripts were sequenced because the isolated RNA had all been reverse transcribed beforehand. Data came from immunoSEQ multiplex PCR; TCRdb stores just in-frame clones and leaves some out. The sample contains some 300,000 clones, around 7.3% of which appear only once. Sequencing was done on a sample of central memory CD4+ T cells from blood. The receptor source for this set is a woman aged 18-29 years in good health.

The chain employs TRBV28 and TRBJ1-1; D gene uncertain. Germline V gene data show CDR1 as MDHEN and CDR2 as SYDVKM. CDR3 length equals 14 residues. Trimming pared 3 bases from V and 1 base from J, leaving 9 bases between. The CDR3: CASSFGSANTEAFF. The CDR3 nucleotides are TGTGCCAGCAGTTTTGGGTCAGCGAACACTGAAGCTTTCTTT.

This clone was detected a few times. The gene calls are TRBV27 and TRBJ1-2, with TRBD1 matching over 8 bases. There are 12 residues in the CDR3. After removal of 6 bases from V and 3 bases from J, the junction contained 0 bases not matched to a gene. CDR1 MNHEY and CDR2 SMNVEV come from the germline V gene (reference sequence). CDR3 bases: TGTGCCAGCAGACAGGGGGACTATGGCTACACCTTC. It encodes CASRQGDYGYTF.

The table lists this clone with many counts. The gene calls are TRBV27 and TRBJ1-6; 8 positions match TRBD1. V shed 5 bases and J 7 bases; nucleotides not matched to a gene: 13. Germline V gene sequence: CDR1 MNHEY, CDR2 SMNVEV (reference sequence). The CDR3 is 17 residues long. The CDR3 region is CASSRSSSGTGNSPLHF. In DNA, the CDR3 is TGTGCCAGCAGTCGCTCCTCATCCGGGACAGGAAATTCACCCCTCCACTTT.

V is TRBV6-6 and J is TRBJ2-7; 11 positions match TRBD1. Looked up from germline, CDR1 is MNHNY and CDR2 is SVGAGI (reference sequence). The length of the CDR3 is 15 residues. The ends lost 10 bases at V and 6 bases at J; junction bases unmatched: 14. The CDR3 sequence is CATLTQGTGGAEQYF. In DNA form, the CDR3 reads TGTGCCACTCTGACTCAGGGGACAGGGGGTGCCGAGCAGTACTTC.

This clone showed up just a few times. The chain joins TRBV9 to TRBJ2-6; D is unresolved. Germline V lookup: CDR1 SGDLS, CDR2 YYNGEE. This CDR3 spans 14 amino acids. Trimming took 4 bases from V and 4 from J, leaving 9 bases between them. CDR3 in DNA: TGTGCCAGCAGCACGGTTGCGGGGGCCAACGTCCTGACTTTC. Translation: CASSTVAGANVLTF.

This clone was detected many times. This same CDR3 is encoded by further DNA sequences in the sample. The CDR3 loop reads CASSPGLQETQYF. CDR3 DNA sequence: TGTGCCAGCTCACCGGGGCTCCAAGAGACCCAGTACTTC. The rearrangement links TRBV18 to TRBJ2-5; D possibly corresponds to TRBD1 (5 bases). V lost 3 bases, J lost 1 base, and 6 bases lay in between. Germline CDR1 KGHSH, CDR2 LQKENI. The CDR3 totals 13 residues.

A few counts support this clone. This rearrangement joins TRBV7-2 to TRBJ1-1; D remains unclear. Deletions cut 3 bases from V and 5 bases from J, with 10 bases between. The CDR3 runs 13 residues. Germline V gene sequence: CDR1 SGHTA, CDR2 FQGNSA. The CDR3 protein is CASSFSMGTEAFF. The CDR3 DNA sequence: TGTGCCAGCAGCTTCTCCATGGGGACTGAAGCTTTCTTT.

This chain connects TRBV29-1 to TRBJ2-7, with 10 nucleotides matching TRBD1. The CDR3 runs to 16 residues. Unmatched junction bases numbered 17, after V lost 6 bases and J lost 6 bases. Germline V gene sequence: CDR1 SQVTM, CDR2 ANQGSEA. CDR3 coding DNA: TGCAGCGTCGCGAGCTTACCGGGACAGGGGATGCGCGAGCAGTACTTC. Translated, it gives CSVASLPGQGMREQYF.

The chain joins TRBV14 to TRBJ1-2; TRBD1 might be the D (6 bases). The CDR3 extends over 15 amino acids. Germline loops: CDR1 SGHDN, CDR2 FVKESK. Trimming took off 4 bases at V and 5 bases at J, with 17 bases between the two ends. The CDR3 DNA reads TGTGCCAGCAGCCCAGGGAGCCAGGGGAAATATGGCTACACCTTC. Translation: CASSPGSQGKYGYTF. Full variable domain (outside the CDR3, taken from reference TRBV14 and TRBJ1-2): EAGVTQFPSHSVIEKGQTVTLRCDPISGHDNLYWYRRVMGKEIKFLLHFVKESKQDESGMPNNRFLAERTGGTYSTLKVQPAELEDSGVYFCASSPGSQGKYGYTFGSGTRLTVV.

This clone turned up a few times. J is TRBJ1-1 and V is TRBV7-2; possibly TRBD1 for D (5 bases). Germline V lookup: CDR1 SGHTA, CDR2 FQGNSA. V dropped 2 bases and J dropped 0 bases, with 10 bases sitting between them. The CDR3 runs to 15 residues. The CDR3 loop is CASSLRAGMNTEAFF. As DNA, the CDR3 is TGTGCCAGCAGCTTAAGGGCAGGGATGAACACTGAAGCTTTCTTT.

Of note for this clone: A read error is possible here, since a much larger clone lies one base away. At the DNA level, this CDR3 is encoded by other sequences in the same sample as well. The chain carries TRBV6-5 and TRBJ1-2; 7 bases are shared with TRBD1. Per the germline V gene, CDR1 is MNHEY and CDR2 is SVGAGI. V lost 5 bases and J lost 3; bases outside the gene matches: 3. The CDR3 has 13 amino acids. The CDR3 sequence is CASSPTGDYGYTF. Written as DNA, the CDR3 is TGTGCCAGCAGTCCTACAGGGGACTATGGCTACACCTTC.

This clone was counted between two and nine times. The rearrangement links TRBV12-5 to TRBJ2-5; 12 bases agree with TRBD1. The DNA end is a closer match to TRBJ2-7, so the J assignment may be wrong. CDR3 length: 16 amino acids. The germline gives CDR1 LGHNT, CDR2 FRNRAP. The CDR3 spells CASGLPGTGGPYEQYF. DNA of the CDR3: TGTGCTAGTGGTTTGCCCGGGACAGGGGGCCCCTACGAGCAGTACTTC.

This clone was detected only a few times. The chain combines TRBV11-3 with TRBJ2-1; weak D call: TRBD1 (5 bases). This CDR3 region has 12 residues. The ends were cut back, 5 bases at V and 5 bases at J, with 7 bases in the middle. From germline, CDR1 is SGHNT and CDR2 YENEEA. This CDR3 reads CASSPDNNEQFF. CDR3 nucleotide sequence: TGTGCCAGCAGCCCGGACAACAATGAGCAGTTCTTC.

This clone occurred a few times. The CDR3 DNA follows: TGTGCCAGCATCGGACAGGGGCGTCAGCCCCAGCATTTT. It codes for CASIGQGRQPQHF. The chain couples TRBV2 to TRBJ1-5; TRBD1 matches at 9 bases. V lost 7 bases, J lost 6 bases, and 4 bases stayed unmatched. Germline V lookup: CDR1 SNHLY, CDR2 FYNNEI. CDR3 size: 13 residues.

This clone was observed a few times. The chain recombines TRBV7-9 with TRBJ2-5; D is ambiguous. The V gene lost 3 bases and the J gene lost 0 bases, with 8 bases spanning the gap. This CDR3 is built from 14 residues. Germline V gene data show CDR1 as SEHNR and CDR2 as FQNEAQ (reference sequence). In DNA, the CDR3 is TGTGCCAGCAGCTTGGCACTGTACCAAGAGACCCAGTACTTC. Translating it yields CASSLALYQETQYF.

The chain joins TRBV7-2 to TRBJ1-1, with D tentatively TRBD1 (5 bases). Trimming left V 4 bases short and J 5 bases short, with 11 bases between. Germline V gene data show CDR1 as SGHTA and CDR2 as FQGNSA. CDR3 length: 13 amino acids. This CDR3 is CASSSQGKTEAFF. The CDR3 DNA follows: TGTGCCAGCAGCTCTCAGGGTAAGACTGAAGCTTTCTTT.

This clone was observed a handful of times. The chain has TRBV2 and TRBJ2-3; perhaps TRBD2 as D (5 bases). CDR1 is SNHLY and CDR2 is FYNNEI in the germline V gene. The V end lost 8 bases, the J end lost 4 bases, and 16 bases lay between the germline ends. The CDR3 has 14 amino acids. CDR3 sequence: CASARGSVADTQYF. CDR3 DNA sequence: TGTGCCAGCGCACGAGGGAGCGTCGCAGATACGCAGTATTTT. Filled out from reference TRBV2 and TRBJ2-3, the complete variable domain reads EPEVTQTPSHQVTQMGQEVILRCVPISNHLYFYWYRQILGQKVEFLVSFYNNEISEKSEIFDDQFSVERPDGSNFTLKIRSTKLEDSAMYFCASARGSVADTQYFGPGTRLTVL.

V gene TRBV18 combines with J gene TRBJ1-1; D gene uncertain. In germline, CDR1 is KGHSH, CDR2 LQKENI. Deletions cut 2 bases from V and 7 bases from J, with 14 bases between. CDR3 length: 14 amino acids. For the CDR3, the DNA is TGTGCCAGCTCACCAGGTATAGGGCCGATTGAAGCTTTCTTT. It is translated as CASSPGIGPIEAFF.

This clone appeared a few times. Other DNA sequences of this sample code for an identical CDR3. CDR3 DNA sequence: TGCAGCGTTGTCTCGTCTGGAAACACCATATATTTT. This codes for CSVVSSGNTIYF. The chain employs TRBV29-1 and TRBJ1-3; D gene uncertain. The CDR3 is 12 amino acids. CDR1 and CDR2 (germline): SQVTM, ANQGSEA. Trimming took 4 bases from V and 1 from J, leaving 5 bases between them.

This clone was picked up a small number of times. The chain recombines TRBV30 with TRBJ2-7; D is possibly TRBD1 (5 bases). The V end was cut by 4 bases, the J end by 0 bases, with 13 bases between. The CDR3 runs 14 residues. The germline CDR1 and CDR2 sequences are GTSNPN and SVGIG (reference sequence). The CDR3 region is CAWTRTKPSYEQYF. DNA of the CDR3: TGTGCCTGGACAAGGACAAAACCCTCCTACGAGCAGTACTTC.

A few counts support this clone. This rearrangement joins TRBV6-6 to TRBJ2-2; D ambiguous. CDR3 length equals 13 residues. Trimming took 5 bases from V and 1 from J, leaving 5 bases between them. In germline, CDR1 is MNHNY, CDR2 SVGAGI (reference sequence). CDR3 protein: CASSAVNTGELFF. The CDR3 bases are TGTGCCAGCAGTGCGGTGAACACCGGGGAGCTGTTTTTT.

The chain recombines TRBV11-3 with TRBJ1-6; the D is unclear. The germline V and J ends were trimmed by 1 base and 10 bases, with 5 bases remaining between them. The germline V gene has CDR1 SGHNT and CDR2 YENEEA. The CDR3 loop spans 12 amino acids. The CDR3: CASSLAGSPLHF. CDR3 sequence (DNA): TGTGCCAGCAGCTTAGCTGGCTCACCCCTCCACTTT.

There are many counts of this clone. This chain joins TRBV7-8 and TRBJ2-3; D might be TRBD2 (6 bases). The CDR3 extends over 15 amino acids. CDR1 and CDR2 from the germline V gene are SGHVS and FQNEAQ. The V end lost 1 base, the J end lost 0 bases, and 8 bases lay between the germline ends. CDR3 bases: TGTGCCAGCAGCTTAGAGGGGACTAGCACAGATACGCAGTATTTT. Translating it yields CASSLEGTSTDTQYF. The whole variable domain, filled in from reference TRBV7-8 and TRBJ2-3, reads GAGVSQSPRYKVAKRGQDVALRCDPISGHVSLFWYQQALGQGPEFLTYFQNEAQLDKSGLPSDRFFAERPEGSVSTLKIQRTQQEDSAVYLCASSLEGTSTDTQYFGPGTRLTVL.

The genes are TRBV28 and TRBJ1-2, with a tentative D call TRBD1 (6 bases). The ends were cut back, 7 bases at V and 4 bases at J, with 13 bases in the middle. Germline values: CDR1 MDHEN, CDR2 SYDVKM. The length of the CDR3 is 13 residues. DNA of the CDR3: TGTGCCAGCACCGAACTACAGGGCTATGGCTACACCTTC. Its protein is CASTELQGYGYTF.

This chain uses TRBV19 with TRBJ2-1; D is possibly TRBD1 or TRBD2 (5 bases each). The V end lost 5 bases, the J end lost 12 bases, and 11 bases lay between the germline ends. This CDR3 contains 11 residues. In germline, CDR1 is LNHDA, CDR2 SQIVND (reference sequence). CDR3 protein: CASSLRDRQFF. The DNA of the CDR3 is TGTGCCAGTAGTCTCCGGGACCGGCAGTTCTTC.

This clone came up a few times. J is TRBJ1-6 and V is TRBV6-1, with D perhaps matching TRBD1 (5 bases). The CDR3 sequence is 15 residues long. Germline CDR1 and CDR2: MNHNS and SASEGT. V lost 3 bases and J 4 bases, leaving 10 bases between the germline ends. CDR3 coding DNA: TGTGCCAGCAGTGACGCAGGGCTGTATAATTCACCCCTCCACTTT. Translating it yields CASSDAGLYNSPLHF.

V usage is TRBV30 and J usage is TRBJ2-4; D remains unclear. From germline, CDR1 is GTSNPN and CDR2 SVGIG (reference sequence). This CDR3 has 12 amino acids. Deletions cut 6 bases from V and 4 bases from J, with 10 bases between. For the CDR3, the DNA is TGTGCCTGTTGTCAGTCGAAAAACATTCAGTACTTC. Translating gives CACCQSKNIQYF.

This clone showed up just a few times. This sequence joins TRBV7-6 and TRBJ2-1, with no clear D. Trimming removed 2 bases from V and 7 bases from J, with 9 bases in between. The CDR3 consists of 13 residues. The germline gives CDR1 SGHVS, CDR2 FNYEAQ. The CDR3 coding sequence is TGTGCCAGCAGCTTACGGGCGCCAAATGAGCAGTTCTTC. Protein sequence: CASSLRAPNEQFF.

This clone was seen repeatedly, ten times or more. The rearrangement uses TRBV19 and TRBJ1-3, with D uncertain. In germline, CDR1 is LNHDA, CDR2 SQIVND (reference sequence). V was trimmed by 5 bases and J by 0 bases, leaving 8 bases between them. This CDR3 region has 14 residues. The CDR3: CASSPGSSGNTIYF. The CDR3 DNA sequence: TGTGCCAGTAGTCCAGGATCCTCTGGAAACACCATATATTTT.